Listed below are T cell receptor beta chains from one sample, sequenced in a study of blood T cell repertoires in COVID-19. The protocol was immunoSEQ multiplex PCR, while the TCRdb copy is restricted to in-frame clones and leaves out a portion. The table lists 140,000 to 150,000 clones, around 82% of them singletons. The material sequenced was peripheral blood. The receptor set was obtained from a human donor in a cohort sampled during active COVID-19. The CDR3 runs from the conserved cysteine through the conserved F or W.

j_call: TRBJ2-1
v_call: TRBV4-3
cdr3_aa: CASSQPSIGEQFF

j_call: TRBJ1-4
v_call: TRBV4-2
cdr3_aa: CASSPAGGEKLFF

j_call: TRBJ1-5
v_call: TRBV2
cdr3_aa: CASSRDRVRQPQHF

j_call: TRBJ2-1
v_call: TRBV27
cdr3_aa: CASSLYRAPTNEQFF

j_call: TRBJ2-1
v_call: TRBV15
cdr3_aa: CATSRDFAREQFF

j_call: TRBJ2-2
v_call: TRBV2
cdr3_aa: CASTKRGGDTGELFF

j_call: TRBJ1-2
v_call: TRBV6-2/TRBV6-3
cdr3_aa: CASSPRSGYTF

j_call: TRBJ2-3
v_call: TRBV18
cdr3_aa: CASSPTAGSTDTQYF

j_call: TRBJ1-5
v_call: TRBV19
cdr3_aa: CASTQGTSNQPQHF

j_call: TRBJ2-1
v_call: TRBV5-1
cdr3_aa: CASSLDRVQTLQDDEQFF

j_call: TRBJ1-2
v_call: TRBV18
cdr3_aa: CASSPEGQDGYTF

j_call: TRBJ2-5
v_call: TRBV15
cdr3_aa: CATSRVGIETQYF

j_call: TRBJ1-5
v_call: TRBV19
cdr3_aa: CASSSGQGDGNQPQHF

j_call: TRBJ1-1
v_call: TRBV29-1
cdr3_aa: CSADRGTEAFF

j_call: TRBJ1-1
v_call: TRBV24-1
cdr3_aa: CATSGSANTEAFF